This T cell receptor (beta chain) was documented in a study of blood T cell repertoires in COVID-19. At the level of the study: The study drew acute and convalescent COVID-19 samples from the United States, Italy and Spain. T cells, B-cell-depleted T cells, or PBMCs provided the cDNA or gDNA that served as material.

This CDR3 comprises 17 residues. V was clipped by 0 bases and J by 2 bases, with 14 bases between them. The V gene's germline CDR1 is LGHNT and CDR2 FRNRAP. In the authors' workflow: Quantification of nucleated cells was approximated via reference gene primer amplification. Using immunoSEQ multiplex PCR, the repertoire was profiled, and TCRdb retains in-frame clones only, with some absent. V and J calls plus clone size are reproduced from that table; the DNA served to infer D and trimming. The sample consists of about 480,000 clones, roughly 90% of them appearing once. This clonotype originated in a woman between 40 and 50 years old who had recovered from COVID-19. This rearrangement joins TRBV12-5 to TRBJ1-5; D ambiguous. The sequencing input was PBMCs or T cells enriched from blood (not recorded which). CDR3 protein: CASGLVLGGSGNQPQHF. The CDR3 DNA reads as TGTGCTAGTGGTTTGGTACTTGGAGGGTCCGGCAATCAGCCCCAGCATTTT.